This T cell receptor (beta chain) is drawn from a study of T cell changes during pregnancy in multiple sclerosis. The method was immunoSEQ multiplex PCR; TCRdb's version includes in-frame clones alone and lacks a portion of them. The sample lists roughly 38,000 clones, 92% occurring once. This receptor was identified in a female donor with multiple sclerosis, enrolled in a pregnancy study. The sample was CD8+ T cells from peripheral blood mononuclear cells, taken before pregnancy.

CDR3 DNA: TGTGCCAGCAGTTTATCCGGGACAGGGACGTACGAGCAGTACTTC. Translation: CASSLSGTGTYEQYF. The gene calls are TRBV27 and TRBJ2-7; 9 bases match TRBD1. After removal of 0 bases from V and 4 bases from J, the junction contained 4 bases not matched to a gene. Germline CDR1 reads MNHEY; CDR2 reads SMNVEV (reference sequence). The length of the CDR3 is 15 residues.